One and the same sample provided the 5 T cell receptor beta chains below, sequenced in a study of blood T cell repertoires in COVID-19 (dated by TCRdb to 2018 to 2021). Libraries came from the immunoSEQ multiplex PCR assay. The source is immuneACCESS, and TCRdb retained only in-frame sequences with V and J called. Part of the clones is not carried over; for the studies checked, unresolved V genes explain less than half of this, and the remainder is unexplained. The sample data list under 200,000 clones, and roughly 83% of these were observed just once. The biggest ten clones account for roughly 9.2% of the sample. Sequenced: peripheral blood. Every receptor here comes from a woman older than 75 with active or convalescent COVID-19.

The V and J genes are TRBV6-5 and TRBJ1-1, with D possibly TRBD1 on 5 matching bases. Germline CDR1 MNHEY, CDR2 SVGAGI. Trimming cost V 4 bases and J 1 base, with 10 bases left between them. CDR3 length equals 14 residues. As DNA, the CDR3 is TGTGCCAGCAGTTCCCCAGGGTGGAACACTGAAGCTTTCTTT. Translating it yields CASSSPGWNTEAFF.

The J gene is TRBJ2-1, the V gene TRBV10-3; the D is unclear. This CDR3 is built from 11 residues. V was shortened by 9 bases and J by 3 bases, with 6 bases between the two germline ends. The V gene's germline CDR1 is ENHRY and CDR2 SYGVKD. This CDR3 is CAIGDYNEQFF. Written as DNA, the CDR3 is TGTGCCATAGGAGACTACAATGAGCAGTTCTTC.

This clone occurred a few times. In nucleotides, the CDR3 is TGTGCCAGCAGCAAACAGGTCAATCAGCCCCAGCATTTT. It yields the protein CASSKQVNQPQHF. The genes are TRBV6-5 and TRBJ1-5; D is perhaps TRBD1 (5 bases). The V gene's germline CDR1 is MNHEY and CDR2 SVGAGI. V dropped 6 bases and J dropped 3 bases, with 9 bases sitting between them. This CDR3 is 13 amino acids long.

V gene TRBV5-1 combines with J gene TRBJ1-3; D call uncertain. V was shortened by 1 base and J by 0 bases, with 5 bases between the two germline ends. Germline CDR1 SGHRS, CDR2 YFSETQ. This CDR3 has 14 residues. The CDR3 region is CASSLTDSGNTIYF. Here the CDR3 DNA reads TGCGCCAGCAGCTTGACAGACTCTGGAAACACCATATATTTT.

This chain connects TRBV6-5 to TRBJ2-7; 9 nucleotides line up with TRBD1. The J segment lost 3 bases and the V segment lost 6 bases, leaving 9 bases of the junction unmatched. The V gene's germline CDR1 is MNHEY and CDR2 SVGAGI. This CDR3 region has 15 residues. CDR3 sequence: CASRSGGQGNYEQYF. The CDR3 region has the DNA TGTGCCAGCAGGTCCGGTGGACAGGGGAACTACGAGCAGTACTTC.